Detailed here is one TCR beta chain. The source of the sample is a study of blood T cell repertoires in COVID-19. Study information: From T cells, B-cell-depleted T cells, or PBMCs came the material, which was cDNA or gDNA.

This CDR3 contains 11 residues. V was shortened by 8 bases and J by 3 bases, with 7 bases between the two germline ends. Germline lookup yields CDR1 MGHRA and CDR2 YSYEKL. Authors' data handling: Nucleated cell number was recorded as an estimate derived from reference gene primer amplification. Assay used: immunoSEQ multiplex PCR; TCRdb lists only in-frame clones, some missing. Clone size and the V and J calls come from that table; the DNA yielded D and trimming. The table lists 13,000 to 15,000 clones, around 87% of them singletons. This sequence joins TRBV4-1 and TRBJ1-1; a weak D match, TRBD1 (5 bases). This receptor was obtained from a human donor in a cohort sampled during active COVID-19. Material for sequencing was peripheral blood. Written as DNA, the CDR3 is TGCGCCAGCGGAGGGGACACTGAAGCTTTCTTT. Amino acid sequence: CASGGDTEAFF.